Below, 10 T cell receptor beta chains from the same sample are listed, as sequenced in a study of blood T cell repertoires in COVID-19. Here immunoSEQ multiplex PCR was the method, and the copy in TCRdb shows in-frame clones only, minus some. This table has tens of thousands of clones, around 90% appearing once. The sequenced sample consisted of peripheral blood. Receptors originate from a woman older than 75 with COVID-19, enrolled during active disease.

V is TRBV19 and J is TRBJ1-3, with D possibly matching TRBD1 (6 bases). CDR3 length equals 17 residues. Germline-derived CDR1 and CDR2 are LNHDA and SQIVND (reference sequence). Deletions cut 7 bases from V and 0 bases from J, with 19 bases between. CDR3 residues: CASTDQSTGSSGNTIYF. Here the CDR3 DNA reads TGTGCCAGTACAGACCAGTCGACAGGAAGCTCTGGAAACACCATATATTTT.

This clone was recorded only once. V gene TRBV20-1 combines with J gene TRBJ1-1; D not resolved. The CDR3 extends over 11 amino acids. Germline V gene lookup returns CDR1 DFQATT and CDR2 SNEGSKA (reference sequence). Trimming shortened V by 4 bases and J by 1 base, and 4 bases separated the two germline ends. Here the CDR3 reads CSATGNTEAFF. The DNA of the CDR3 is TGCAGTGCTACAGGGAACACTGAAGCTTTCTTT.

The chain carries TRBV12-5 and TRBJ2-7; D is possibly TRBD2 (5 bases). Trimming took 0 bases from V and 3 from J, leaving 6 bases between them. This CDR3 is built from 13 residues. From germline, CDR1 is LGHNT and CDR2 FRNRAP. The CDR3 DNA follows: TGTGCTAGTGGTTTGGTACGGGGCTACGAGCAGTACTTC. It specifies CASGLVRGYEQYF.

This clone was observed a single time. V gene TRBV5-1 combines with J gene TRBJ2-3, with 10 nucleotides matching TRBD2. The V gene's germline CDR1 is SGHRS and CDR2 YFSETQ. Trimming cost V 0 bases and J 3 bases; bases outside gene matches: 7. This CDR3 spans 17 amino acids. CDR3 nucleotides: TGCGCCAGCAGCTTGGAGTGGCTAGCGGGGGAGACAGATACGCAGTATTTT. It yields the protein CASSLEWLAGETDTQYF.

The chain couples TRBV9 to TRBJ2-1, with 8 positions matching TRBD1. The CDR3 consists of 15 residues. J gave up 7 bases and V 2 bases, and 8 bases lay outside the gene matches. Germline V gives CDR1 SGDLS, CDR2 YYNGEE. Written as DNA, the CDR3 is TGTGCCAGCAGCGTGTTCCAGGGGGCCCCGAATGAGCAGTTCTTC. It translates to CASSVFQGAPNEQFF.

The rearrangement links TRBV5-1 to TRBJ2-5; a possible D gene is TRBD1 (6 bases). Germline V gene sequence: CDR1 SGHRS, CDR2 YFSETQ. Trimming removed 4 bases from V and 1 base from J, with 20 bases in between. This CDR3 comprises 17 residues. DNA for the CDR3: TGCGCCAGCAGCCCGGGACACACATTCAAACCCCAAGAGACCCAGTACTTC. As protein: CASSPGHTFKPQETQYF.

The rearrangement links TRBV29-1 to TRBJ2-7; perhaps TRBD1 as D (6 bases). The CDR3 covers 11 residues. The V gene lost 6 bases and the J gene lost 6 bases, with 12 bases spanning the gap. The germline CDR1 and CDR2 sequences are SQVTM and ANQGSEA. CDR3 residues: CSVRAGAEQYF. For the CDR3, the DNA is TGCAGCGTACGGGCAGGGGCCGAGCAGTACTTC.

This clone was recorded once. CDR3 in DNA: TGTGCCAGCAGCCAAGTGGTCGCTAGCGGGGGGAACAATGAGCAGTTCTTC. It encodes CASSQVVASGGNNEQFF. V and J are TRBV4-2 and TRBJ2-1; 11 nucleotides line up with TRBD2. The CDR3 runs to 17 residues. V lost 1 base to trimming and J lost 5 bases; unmatched junction nucleotides: 7. Looked up from germline, CDR1 is LGHNA and CDR2 is YNFKEQ.

The rearrangement joins TRBV7-2 to TRBJ1-4; perhaps TRBD1 as D (5 bases). Germline lookup yields CDR1 SGHTA and CDR2 FQGNSA. The CDR3 is 15 residues long. Trimming shortened V by 5 bases and J by 7 bases, and 17 bases separated the two germline ends. The CDR3 nucleotides read TGTGCCAGCAGCACCGGACATGGGTTTGGTGAAAAACTGTTTTTT. This sequence encodes CASSTGHGFGEKLFF.

The chain has TRBV5-6 and TRBJ2-5; 8 bases match TRBD1. The CDR3 runs to 16 residues. Germline V lookup: CDR1 SGHDT, CDR2 YYEEEE. The V and J ends lost 1 base and 5 bases, in that order; junction bases with no gene match: 10. The CDR3 protein is CASSLRLGTGSETQYF. Here the CDR3 DNA reads TGTGCCAGCAGCTTGAGGTTGGGGACAGGCTCCGAGACCCAGTACTTC. Full variable domain (rest looked up from reference TRBV5-6 and TRBJ2-5): DAGVTQSPTHLIKTRGQQVTLRCSPKSGHDTVSWYQQALGQGPQFIFQYYEEEERQRGNFPDRFSGHQFPNYSSELNVNALLLGDSALYLCASSLRLGTGSETQYFGPGTRLLVL.